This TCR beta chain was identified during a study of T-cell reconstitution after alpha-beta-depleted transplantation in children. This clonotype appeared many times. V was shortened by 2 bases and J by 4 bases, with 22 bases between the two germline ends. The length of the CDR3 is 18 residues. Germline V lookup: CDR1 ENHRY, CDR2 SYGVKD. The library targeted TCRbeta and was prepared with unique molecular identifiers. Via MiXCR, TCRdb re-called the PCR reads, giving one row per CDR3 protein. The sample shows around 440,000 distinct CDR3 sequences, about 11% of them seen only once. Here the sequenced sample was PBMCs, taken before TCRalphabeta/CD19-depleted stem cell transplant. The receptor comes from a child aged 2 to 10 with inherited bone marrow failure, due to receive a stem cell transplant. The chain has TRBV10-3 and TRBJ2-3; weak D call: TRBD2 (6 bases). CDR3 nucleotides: TGTGCCATCAGTGAGGGGGACTCCCAGGGATTCTTCGCAGATACGCAGTATTTT. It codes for CAISEGDSQGFFADTQYF.